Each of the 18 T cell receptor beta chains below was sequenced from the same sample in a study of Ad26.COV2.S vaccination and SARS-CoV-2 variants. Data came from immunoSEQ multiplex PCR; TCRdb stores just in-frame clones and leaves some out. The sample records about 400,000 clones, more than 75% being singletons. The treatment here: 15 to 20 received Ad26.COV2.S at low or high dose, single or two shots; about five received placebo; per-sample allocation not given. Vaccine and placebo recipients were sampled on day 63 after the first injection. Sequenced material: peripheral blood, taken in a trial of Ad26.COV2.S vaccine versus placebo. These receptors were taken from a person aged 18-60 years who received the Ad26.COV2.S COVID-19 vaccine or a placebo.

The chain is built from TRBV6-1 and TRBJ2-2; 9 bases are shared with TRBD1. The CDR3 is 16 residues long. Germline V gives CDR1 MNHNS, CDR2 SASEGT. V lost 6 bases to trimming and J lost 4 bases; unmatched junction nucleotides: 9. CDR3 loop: CASREPGQGITGELFF. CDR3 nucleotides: TGTGCCAGCAGGGAACCGGGACAGGGTATCACCGGGGAGCTGTTTTTT.

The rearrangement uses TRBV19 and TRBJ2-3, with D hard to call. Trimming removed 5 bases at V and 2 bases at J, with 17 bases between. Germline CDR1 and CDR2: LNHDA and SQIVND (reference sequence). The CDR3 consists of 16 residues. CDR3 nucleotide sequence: TGTGCCAGTAGTCACGGGCCTGGGCCTTACACAGATACGCAGTATTTT. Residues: CASSHGPGPYTDTQYF.

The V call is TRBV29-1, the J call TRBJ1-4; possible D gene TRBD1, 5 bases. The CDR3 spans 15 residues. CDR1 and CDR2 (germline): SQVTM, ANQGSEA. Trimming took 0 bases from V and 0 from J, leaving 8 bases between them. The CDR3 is CSVEDPGATNEKLFF. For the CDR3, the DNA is TGCAGCGTTGAAGATCCGGGGGCAACTAATGAAAAACTGTTTTTT.

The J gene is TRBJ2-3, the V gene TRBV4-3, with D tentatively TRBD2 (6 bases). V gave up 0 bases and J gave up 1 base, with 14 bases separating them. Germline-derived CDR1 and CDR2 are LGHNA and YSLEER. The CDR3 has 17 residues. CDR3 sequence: CASSQDRAGHRTDTQYF. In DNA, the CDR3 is TGCGCCAGCAGCCAAGATCGGGCGGGGCACCGCACAGATACGCAGTATTTT.

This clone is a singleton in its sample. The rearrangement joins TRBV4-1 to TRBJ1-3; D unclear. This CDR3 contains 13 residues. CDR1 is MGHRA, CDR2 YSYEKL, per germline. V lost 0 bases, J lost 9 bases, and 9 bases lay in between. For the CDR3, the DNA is TGCGCCAGCAGCCAAGATATAACTAGCACCATATATTTT. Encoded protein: CASSQDITSTIYF.

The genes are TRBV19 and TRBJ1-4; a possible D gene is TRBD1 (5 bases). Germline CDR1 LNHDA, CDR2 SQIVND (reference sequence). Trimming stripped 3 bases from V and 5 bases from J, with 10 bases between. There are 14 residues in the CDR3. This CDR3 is CASSMGGANEKLFF. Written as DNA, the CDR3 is TGTGCCAGTAGTATGGGGGGAGCCAATGAAAAACTGTTTTTT.

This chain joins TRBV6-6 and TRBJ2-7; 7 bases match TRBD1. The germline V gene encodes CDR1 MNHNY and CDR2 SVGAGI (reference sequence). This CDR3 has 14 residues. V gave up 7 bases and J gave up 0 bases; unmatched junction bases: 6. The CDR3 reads CASKDREASYEQYF. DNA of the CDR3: TGTGCCAGCAAAGACAGGGAAGCCTCCTACGAGCAGTACTTC.

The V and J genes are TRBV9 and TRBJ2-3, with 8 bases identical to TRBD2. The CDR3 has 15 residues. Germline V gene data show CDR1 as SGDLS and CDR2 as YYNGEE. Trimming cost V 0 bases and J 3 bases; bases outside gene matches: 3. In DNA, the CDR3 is TGTGCCAGCAGCGTAGCCGGCGGGGGGACAGATACGCAGTATTTT. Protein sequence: CASSVAGGGTDTQYF.

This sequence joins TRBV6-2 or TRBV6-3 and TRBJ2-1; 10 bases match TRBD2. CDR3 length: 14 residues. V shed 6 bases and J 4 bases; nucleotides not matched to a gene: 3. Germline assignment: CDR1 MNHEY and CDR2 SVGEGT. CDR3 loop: CASRPSGGYNEQFF. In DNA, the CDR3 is TGTGCCAGCAGACCTAGCGGGGGTTACAATGAGCAGTTCTTC.

The CDR3 DNA reads TGTGCCAGCAGTTTGGAGGCCCTAGAGACCCAGTACTTC. Protein product: CASSLEALETQYF. The chain uses TRBV28 and TRBJ2-5, with a possible D match to TRBD2 (5 bases). V was clipped by 3 bases and J by 4 bases, with 9 bases between them. Germline CDR1 and CDR2: MDHEN and SYDVKM. This CDR3 contains 13 residues.

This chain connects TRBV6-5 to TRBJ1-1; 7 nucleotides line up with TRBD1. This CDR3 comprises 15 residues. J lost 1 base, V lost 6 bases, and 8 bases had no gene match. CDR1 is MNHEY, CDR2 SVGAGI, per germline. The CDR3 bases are TGTGCCAGCAGCCCCTCGACAGGGTGGAACACTGAAGCTTTCTTT. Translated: CASSPSTGWNTEAFF.

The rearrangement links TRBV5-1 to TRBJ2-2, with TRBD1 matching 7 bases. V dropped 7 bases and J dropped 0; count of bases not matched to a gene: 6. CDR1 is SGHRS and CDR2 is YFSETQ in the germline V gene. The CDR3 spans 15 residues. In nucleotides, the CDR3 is TGCGCCAGCCAGGACAGGAGAACGAACACCGGGGAGCTGTTTTTT. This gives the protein CASQDRRTNTGELFF.

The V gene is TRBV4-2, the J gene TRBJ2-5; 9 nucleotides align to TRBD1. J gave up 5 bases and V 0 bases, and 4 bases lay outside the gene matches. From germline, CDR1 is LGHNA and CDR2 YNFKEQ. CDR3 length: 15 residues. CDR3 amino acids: CASSQEDRGWETQYF. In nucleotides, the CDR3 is TGTGCCAGCAGCCAAGAGGACAGGGGATGGGAGACCCAGTACTTC.

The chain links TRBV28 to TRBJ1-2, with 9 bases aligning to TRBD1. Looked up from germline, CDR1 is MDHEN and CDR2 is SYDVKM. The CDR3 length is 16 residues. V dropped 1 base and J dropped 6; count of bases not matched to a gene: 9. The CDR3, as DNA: TGTGCCAGCAGTTTATACTCCCCGGACAGGGGTCATGGCTACACCTTC. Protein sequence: CASSLYSPDRGHGYTF.

The CDR3 loop reads CASSLVGRLQETQYF. The DNA for the CDR3 is TGTGCCAGCAGCTTGGTTGGCAGGTTACAAGAGACCCAGTACTTC. This rearrangement joins TRBV5-6 to TRBJ2-5; unclear D gene. The CDR3 is made up of 15 amino acids. Between the trimmed V and J ends, which lost 0 bases and 2 bases, there was a span of 11 bases. The germline V gene encodes CDR1 SGHDT and CDR2 YYEEEE.

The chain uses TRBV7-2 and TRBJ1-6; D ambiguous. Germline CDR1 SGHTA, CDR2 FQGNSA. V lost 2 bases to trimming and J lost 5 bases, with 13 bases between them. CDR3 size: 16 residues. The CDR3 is CASSLTGSNNNSPLHF. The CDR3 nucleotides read TGTGCCAGCAGCTTAACTGGGTCAAATAATAATTCACCCCTCCACTTT. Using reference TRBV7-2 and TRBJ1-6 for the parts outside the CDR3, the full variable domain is GAGVSQSPSNKVTEKGKDVELRCDPISGHTALYWYRQSLGQGLEFLIYFQGNSAPDKSGLPSDRFSAERTGGSVSTLTIQRTQQEDSAVYLCASSLTGSNNNSPLHFGNGTRLTVT.

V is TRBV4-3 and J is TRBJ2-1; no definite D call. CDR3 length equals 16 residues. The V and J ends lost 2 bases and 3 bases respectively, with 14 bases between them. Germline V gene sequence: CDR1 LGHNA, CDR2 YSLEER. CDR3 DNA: TGCGCCAGCAGCCAAAGGATCAGCCGGGTCTACAATGAGCAGTTCTTC. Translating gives CASSQRISRVYNEQFF.

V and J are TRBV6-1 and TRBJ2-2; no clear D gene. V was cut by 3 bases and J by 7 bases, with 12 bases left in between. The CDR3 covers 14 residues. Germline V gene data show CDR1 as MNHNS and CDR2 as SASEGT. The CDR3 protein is CASSDRQEFGELFF. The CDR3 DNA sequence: TGTGCCAGCAGTGATCGGCAGGAGTTCGGGGAGCTGTTTTTT.